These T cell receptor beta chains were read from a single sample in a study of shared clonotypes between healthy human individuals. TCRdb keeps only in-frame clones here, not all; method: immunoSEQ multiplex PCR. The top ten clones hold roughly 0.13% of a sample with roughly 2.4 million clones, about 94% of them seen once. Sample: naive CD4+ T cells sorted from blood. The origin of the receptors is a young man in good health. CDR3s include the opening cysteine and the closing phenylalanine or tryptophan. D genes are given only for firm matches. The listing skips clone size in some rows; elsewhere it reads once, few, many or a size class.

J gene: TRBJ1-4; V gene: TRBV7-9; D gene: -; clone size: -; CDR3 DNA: TGTGCCAGCAGCCAACGACAGATCGGTGAAAAACTGTTTTTT; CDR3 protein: CASSQRQIGEKLFF
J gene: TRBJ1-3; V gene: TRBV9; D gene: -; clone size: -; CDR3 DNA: TGTGCCAGCAGCGTAATGGGGGGGATTTATGGAAACACCATATATTTT; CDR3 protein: CASSVMGGIYGNTIYF
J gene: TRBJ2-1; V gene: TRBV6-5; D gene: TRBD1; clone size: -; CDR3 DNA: TGTGCCAGCAGTCGCGGACAGGGTACCCATGAGCAGTTCTTC; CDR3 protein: CASSRGQGTHEQFF
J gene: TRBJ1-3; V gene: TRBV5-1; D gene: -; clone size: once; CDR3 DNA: TGCGCCAGCCAACTAACTACAGGGAACCCAAACACCATATATTTT; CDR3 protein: CASQLTTGNPNTIYF
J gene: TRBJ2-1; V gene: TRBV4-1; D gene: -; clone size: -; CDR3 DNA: TGCGCCAGCAGCCAAGTTGGGTCAGTCAATGAGCAGTTCTTC; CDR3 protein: CASSQVGSVNEQFF
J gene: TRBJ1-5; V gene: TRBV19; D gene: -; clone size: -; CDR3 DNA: TGTGCCAGTAAAACGACAGAAAGAAGCAATCAGCCCCAGCATTTT; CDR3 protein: CASKTTERSNQPQHF
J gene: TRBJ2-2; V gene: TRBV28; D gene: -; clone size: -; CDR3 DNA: TGTGCCAGCAGCAATCCTATCGGGGAGCTGTTTTTT; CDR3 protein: CASSNPIGELFF
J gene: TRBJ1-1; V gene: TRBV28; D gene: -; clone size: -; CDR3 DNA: TGTGCCAGCAGTCCCGGCCAGCTAGGGAGAACTGAAGCTTTCTTT; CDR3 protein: CASSPGQLGRTEAFF
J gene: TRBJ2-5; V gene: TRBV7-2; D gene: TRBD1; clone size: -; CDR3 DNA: TGTGCCAGCAGCTTAGGACAGGGTAGGACCCAGTACTTC; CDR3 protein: CASSLGQGRTQYF
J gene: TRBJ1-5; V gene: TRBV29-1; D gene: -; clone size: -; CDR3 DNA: TGCAGCGCTTACGGGAGGCGAGGTCAGCCCCAGCATTTT; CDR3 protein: CSAYGRRGQPQHF
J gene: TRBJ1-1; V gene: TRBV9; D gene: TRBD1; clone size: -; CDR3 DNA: TGTGCCAGCAGCCCCCGACAGGGGAGGTTCGTCTTT; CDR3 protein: CASSPRQGRFVF
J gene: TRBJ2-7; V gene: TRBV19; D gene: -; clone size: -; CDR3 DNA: TGTGCCAGTAGTTCCGTAGGCAGCCGATACGAGCAGTACTTC; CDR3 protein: CASSSVGSRYEQYF
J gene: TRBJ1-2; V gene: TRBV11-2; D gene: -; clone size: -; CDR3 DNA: TGTGCCAGCAGCCGGACTAACGGGCAAGGCTACACCTTC; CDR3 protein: CASSRTNGQGYTF